This TCR beta chain was identified during a study of blood T cell repertoires in COVID-19. The wider study: COVID-19 samples, acute and convalescent, were from the United States, Italy and Spain.

Generated by immunoSEQ multiplex PCR, the TCRdb table keeps only in-frame clones and is missing some. Of about 300,000 clones in the sample, about 81% are singletons; the top ten hold roughly 1.5%. V lost 2 bases, J lost 4 bases, and 11 bases lay in between. There are 14 residues in the CDR3. Germline loops: CDR1 SNHLY, CDR2 FYNNEI. While infection was still active, Seattle patients were enrolled and then followed longitudinally. The sequenced sample consisted of peripheral blood. This sequence joins TRBV2 and TRBJ1-1, with D unresolved. The receptor was isolated from a human donor with COVID-19, enrolled during active disease. The donor label of this sample is uncertain. In DNA, the CDR3 is TGTGCCAGCAGTGAATGGACGGGAGGCACTGAAGCTTTCTTT. Translated: CASSEWTGGTEAFF. Combining the CDR3 with reference TRBV2 and TRBJ1-1 gives the whole variable domain EPEVTQTPSHQVTQMGQEVILRCVPISNHLYFYWYRQILGQKVEFLVSFYNNEISEKSEIFDDQFSVERPDGSNFTLKIRSTKLEDSAMYFCASSEWTGGTEAFFGQGTRLTVV.